This section outlines one T cell receptor beta chain sequence together with its context. This clone's antigen is unknown. No base qualities exist here, and no much larger clone lies one base off it. The sample originates from a study of T cell repertoires in cytomegalovirus infection (dated by TCRdb to between 2018 and 2021). Some background on the complete study: Alongside well-studied HLA-B-restricted epitopes, the peptide stimulations were aimed at recently identified HLA-C-restricted CMV epitopes, whose presentation resists viral immunomodulation. The HLA type of each donor mattered for the analysis, because public TCR beta signatures pointed to carriage of CMV infection along with the matching HLA type.

According to the study, the label for this sample's treatment or condition signals: in vitro stimulation with specific CMV peptide epitopes to enrich CMV-specific T cells. Including the terminal cysteine and phenylalanine, the CDR3 comprises 14 residues. CDR3 DNA is the only sequence kept; it has 42 bases, read in frame from the first base. Reading the germline V gene (reference sequence) gives CDR1 MNHEY and CDR2 SMNVEV. The trim is 7 bases for V and 1 base for J, with a gap of 12 bases between the germline ends. Sequencing relied on an Illumina HiSeq 1500. TCRdb reworked the public reads: Q25 trimming with fastp, MiXCR clone assembly, productive beta chains retained. Every entry covers one CDR3 protein and lists the most common genes and DNA from its rows. Across this sample there are about 830,000 distinct CDR3 sequences, with about 33% seen only once. The ten largest clones capture over 10% of the sample.

Paper-wide results and their limitations: The ex vivo response was dominated by HLA-C-restricted CMV-specific TCR beta clonotypes, which also provided the single most frequent clonotype in two of eight donors. Cumulative frequency of public TCR beta family members discriminated carriers of CMV infection plus the relevant HLA type in this cohort and an independent approximately 400-donor cohort.

The sample consisted of cultured CD8+ T cells from PBMCs, taken from culture after CMV antigen stimulation. Recombination joined TRBV27 with TRBJ2-3; the D segment cannot be called with confidence. This clonotype was obtained from a human donor in good health (CMV status not recorded). Some clones in this sample may be carry-over from other donors' samples. In nucleotide form, the sequence is TGTGCCAGCATCCCGGCTGACGGCACAGATACGCAGTATTTT. Its amino acids are CASIPADGTDTQYF.